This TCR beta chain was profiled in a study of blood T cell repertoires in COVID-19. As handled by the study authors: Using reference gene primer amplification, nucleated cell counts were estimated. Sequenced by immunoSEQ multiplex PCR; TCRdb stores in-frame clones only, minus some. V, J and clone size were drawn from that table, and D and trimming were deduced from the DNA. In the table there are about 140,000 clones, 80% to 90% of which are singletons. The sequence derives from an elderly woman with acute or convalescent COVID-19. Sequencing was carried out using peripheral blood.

Here the CDR3 reads CASSWGQQNTEAFF. The CDR3 DNA sequence: TGTGCCAGCAGCTGGGGACAGCAGAACACTGAAGCTTTCTTT. The rearrangement links TRBV5-4 to TRBJ1-1; 7 bases map to TRBD1. This CDR3 is 14 amino acids long. After removal of 3 bases from V and 1 base from J, the junction contained 3 bases not matched to a gene. The germline V gene encodes CDR1 SGHNT and CDR2 YYREEE (reference sequence).